These 13 T cell receptor beta chains came from one sample sequenced in a study of blood T cells in healthy people across ages. Primers used in a second PCR of about 6 to 11 cycles were a sample-barcoded 5' primer and a J-beta primer mix. Each CDR3 protein gets one entry after TCRdb re-called the 5' RACE reads with MiXCR. The table records 1.5 million to 2 million distinct CDR3 sequences, 49% of them present only once. The sequenced sample consisted of blood. The receptor source for this set is a woman in her 40s in good health.

The rearrangement uses TRBV19 and TRBJ1-4, with 8 bases that match TRBD1. Germline assignment: CDR1 LNHDA and CDR2 SQIVND (reference sequence). The CDR3 is 19 amino acids. The V and J ends lost 4 bases and 0 bases, in that order; junction bases with no gene match: 13. The CDR3 DNA reads TGTGCCAGTAGTAGGGCCGGACAGGGCGGAGCGGCAACTAATGAAAAACTGTTTTTT. Encoded protein: CASSRAGQGGAATNEKLFF.

The genes are TRBV6-2 or TRBV6-3 and TRBJ2-1, with TRBD1 matching 9 bases. V dropped 9 bases and J dropped 4; count of bases not matched to a gene: 7. CDR3 length: 14 residues. Germline V gene sequence: CDR1 MNHEY, CDR2 SVGEGT. The CDR3 is CASTGTGSYNEQFF. The CDR3 DNA sequence: TGTGCCAGTACCGGGACAGGGAGTTACAATGAGCAGTTCTTC.

The J gene is TRBJ2-7, the V gene TRBV5-1, with D perhaps TRBD2 (5 bases). V lost 6 bases and J lost 4, with 20 bases in between. Germline V gives CDR1 SGHRS, CDR2 YFSETQ. CDR3 length: 15 amino acids. CDR3 sequence reads: CASKKTDSRGYEQYF. CDR3 nucleotides: TGCGCCAGCAAGAAAACGGACTCCCGAGGGTACGAGCAGTACTTC. Supplemented by reference TRBV5-1 and TRBJ2-7, the full variable domain reads KAGVTQTPRYLIKTRGQQVTLSCSPISGHRSVSWYQQTPGQGLQFLFEYFSETQRNKGNFPGRFSGRQFSNSRSEMNVSTLELGDSALYLCASKKTDSRGYEQYFGPGTRLTVT.

The J gene is TRBJ2-7, the V gene TRBV20-1, with TRBD1 identical over 8 bases. The J segment lost 4 bases and the V segment lost 6 bases, leaving 14 bases of the junction unmatched. Germline V lookup: CDR1 DFQATT, CDR2 SNEGSKA (reference sequence). CDR3 size: 15 residues. The CDR3 DNA reads TGCAGTGCCCCTTGGCCGGGACAGGCCCTATACGAGCAGTACTTC. Translated, it gives CSAPWPGQALYEQYF.

The chain combines TRBV7-2 with TRBJ2-5; 8 bases map to TRBD2. With 5 bases clipped from V and 5 bases from J, the junction kept 10 bases outside the gene matches. The germline V gene encodes CDR1 SGHTA and CDR2 FQGNSA. The CDR3 length is 15 residues. The CDR3 DNA reads TGTGCCAGCAGCGGAGGCGGGGGGCTGGAGGAGACCCAGTACTTC. This codes for CASSGGGGLEETQYF.

This clonotype was seen a few times. The chain carries TRBV29-1 and TRBJ1-2; D is uncertain. CDR3 size: 17 residues. Germline V gene lookup returns CDR1 SQVTM and CDR2 ANQGSEA. Trimming stripped 0 bases from V and 4 bases from J, with 21 bases between. CDR3 DNA: TGCAGCGTTGAAGAGAGTCTGGCGGGGAGGAGCTTCTATGGCTACACCTTC. This sequence encodes CSVEESLAGRSFYGYTF.

V usage is TRBV6-6 and J usage is TRBJ2-1; D not certain. CDR1 is MNHNY and CDR2 is SVGAGI in the germline V gene (reference sequence). Trimming shortened V by 2 bases and J by 0 bases, and 8 bases separated the two germline ends. The CDR3 contains 15 residues. The CDR3 is CASSYDGSSYNEQFF. Here the CDR3 DNA reads TGTGCCAGCAGTTACGACGGAAGCTCCTACAATGAGCAGTTCTTC.

This chain links TRBV7-2 with TRBJ2-2; 7 bases align to TRBD1. Germline V gives CDR1 SGHTA, CDR2 FQGNSA. V gave up 2 bases and J gave up 8 bases; unmatched junction bases: 8. This CDR3 is 15 amino acids long. The CDR3 coding sequence is TGTGCCAGCAGCTTACAAGGGGGCGCTTCAGGGGAGCTGTTTTTT. Its translation: CASSLQGGASGELFF.

This sequence joins TRBV20-1 and TRBJ2-4; 7 nucleotides line up with TRBD2. The CDR3 is 12 residues long. The V segment lost 5 bases and the J segment 5 bases; nucleotides outside the gene matches: 3. From germline, CDR1 is DFQATT and CDR2 SNEGSKA (reference sequence). CDR3 loop: CSAQGLQNIQYF. CDR3 coding DNA: TGCAGTGCTCAGGGACTACAAAACATTCAGTACTTC.

V and J are TRBV4-1 and TRBJ2-5; no firm D call. The J call could be wrong; TRBJ2-7 is a better fit for the DNA end. Germline-derived CDR1 and CDR2 are MGHRA and YSYEKL. CDR3 size: 15 residues. The CDR3 coding sequence is TGCGCCAGCAGCCAGGTAACTCGAGGTGGCTACGAGCAGTACTTC. Protein sequence: CASSQVTRGGYEQYF.

The J gene is TRBJ2-5, the V gene TRBV28, with 8 bases that match TRBD2. CDR1 and CDR2 (germline): MDHEN, SYDVKM. V trimming: 4 bases; J trimming: 1 base; junction bases outside the gene matches: 5. The CDR3 is 15 residues long. The CDR3 loop is CASSYSGNIQETQYF. The CDR3 DNA sequence: TGTGCCAGCAGTTATAGCGGGAACATCCAAGAGACCCAGTACTTC.

This clonotype has just a few counts. This rearrangement joins TRBV7-9 to TRBJ2-5; no reliable D call. Germline V gene data show CDR1 as SEHNR and CDR2 as FQNEAQ (reference sequence). V lost 4 bases and J 1 base, leaving 10 bases between the germline ends. The CDR3 is 14 residues long. This chain's CDR3 is CASSSVMGQETQYF. In DNA, the CDR3 is TGTGCCAGCAGCTCCGTTATGGGCCAAGAGACCCAGTACTTC. Full variable domain (outside the CDR3, taken from reference TRBV7-9 and TRBJ2-5): DTGVSQNPRHKITKRGQNVTFRCDPISEHNRLYWYRQTLGQGPEFLTYFQNEAQLEKSRLLSDRFSAERPKGSFSTLEIQRTEQGDSAMYLCASSSVMGQETQYFGPGTRLLVL.

There are a few counts of this clonotype. This chain connects TRBV27 to TRBJ1-2; D is unclear. V dropped 6 bases and J dropped 4 bases, with 12 bases sitting between them. The CDR3 extends over 13 amino acids. Germline lookup yields CDR1 MNHEY and CDR2 SMNVEV (reference sequence). For the CDR3, the DNA is TGTGCCAGCAGGGACGGAACTCTCTATGGCTACACCTTC. As protein: CASRDGTLYGYTF.